These T cell receptor beta chains were read from a single sample in a study of cytomegalovirus exposure and HLA in healthy donors. Here immunoSEQ multiplex PCR was the method, and the copy in TCRdb shows in-frame clones only, minus some. Here the sample table reports around 130,000 clones. Source material: PBMCs. All receptors derive from a woman aged 55-70 years in good health and CMV-seronegative. CDR3s include the opening cysteine and the closing phenylalanine or tryptophan.

TRBV25-1	TRBJ2-2	CARTQGPPNTGELFF
TRBV11-3	TRBJ2-2	CASSSQTTNTGELFF
TRBV6-1	TRBJ2-3	CASSGRDRTTDTQYF
TRBV18	TRBJ2-2	CASSPPGTGTNTGELFF
TRBV2	TRBJ2-6	CASSVMAGTGANVLTF
TRBV15	TRBJ1-2	CATSRGQGRPLYGYTF
TRBV15	TRBJ2-1	CATSRGGWEERLAGGYEQFF
TRBV9	TRBJ2-1	CASSVTGYNEQFF
TRBV6-5	TRBJ1-6	CASSLSNSPLHF
TRBV10-1	TRBJ2-2	CASRAGLNTGELFF
TRBV4-1	TRBJ2-1	CASSQARTSGRQRMYNEQFF
TRBV28	TRBJ1-4	CASSLATLLHSNEKLFF
TRBV27	TRBJ2-1	CASSIWGLAGARSYRHYNEQFF
TRBV28	TRBJ2-2	CASRETGANTGELFF
TRBV6-5	TRBJ1-4	CASSYSLQGTNEKLFF
TRBV27	TRBJ2-3	CASNKIGTSREDTQYF